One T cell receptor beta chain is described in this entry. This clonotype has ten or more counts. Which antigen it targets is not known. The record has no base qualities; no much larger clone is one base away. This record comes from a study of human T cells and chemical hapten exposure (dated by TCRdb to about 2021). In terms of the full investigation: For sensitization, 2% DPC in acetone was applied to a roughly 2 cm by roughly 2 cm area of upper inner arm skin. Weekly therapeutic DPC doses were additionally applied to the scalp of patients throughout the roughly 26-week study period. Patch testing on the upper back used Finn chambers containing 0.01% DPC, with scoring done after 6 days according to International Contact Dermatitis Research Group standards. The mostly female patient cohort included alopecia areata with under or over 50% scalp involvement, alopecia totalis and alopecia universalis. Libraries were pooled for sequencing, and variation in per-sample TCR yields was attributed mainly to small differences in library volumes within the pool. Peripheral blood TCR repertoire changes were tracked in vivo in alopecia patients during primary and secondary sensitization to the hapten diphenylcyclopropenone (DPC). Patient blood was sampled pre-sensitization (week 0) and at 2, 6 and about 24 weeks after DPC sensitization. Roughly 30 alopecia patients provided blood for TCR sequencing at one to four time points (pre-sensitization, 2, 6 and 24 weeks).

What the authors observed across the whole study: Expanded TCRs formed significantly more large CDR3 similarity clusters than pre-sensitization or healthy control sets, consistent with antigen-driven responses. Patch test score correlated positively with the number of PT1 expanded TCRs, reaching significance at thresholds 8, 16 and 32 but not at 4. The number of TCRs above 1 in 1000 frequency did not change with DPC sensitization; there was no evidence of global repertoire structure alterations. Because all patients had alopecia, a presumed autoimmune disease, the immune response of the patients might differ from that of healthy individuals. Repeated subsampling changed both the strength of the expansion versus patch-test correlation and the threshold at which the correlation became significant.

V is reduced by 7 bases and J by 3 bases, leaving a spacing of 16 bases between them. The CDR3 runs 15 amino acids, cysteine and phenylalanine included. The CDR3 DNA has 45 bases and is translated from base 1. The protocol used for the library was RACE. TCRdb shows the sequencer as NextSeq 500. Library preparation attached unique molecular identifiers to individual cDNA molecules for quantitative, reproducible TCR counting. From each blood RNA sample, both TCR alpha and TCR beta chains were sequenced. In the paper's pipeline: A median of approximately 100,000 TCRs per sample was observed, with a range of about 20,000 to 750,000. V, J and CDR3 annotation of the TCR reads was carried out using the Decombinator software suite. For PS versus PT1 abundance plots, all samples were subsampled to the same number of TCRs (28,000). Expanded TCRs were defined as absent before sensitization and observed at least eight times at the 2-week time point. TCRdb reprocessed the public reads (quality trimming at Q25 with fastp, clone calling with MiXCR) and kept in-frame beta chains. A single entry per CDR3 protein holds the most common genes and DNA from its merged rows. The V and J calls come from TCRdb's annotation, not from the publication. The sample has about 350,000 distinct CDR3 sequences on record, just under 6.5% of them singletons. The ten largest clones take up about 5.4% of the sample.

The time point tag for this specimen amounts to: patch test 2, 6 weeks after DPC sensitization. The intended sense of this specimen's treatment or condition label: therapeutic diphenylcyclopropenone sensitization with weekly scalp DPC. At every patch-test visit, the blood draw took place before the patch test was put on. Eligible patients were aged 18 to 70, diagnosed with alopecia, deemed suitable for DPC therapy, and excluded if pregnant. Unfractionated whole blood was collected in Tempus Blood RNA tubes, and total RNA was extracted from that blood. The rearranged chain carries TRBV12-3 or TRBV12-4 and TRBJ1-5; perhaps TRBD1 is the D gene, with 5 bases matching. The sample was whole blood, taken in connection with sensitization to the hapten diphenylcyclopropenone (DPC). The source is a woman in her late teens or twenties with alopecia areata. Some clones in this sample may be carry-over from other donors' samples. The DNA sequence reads TGTGCCAGCAAGGAAAGGACACTCCCCAATCAGCCCCAGCATTTT. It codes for CASKERTLPNQPQHF.